This T cell receptor beta chain was captured in a study of control samples from healthy donors and cancer patients. Assay: immunoSEQ multiplex PCR; the TCRdb copy retains only in-frame clones and omits some. The sample lists 100,000 or so clones; 80% to 90% were seen once. Trimming cost V 7 bases and J 2 bases, with 16 bases left between them. The CDR3 is 15 amino acids. From germline, CDR1 is MNHEY and CDR2 SMNVEV (reference sequence). Sequenced input: blood. The chain recombines TRBV27 with TRBJ2-3, with no clear D. The TCR originated in a man aged 25 to 45 in good health. The CDR3 is CASNLHRQTTDTQYF. For the CDR3, the DNA is TGTGCCAGCAATCTACATCGGCAGACCACAGATACGCAGTATTTT.